This TCR beta chain appears in the sequencing data of a study of vaccination and CD4 T cells after COVID-19. Across the whole study: Post-diagnosis, post-COVID samples were collected after a median approximately 110 days, ranging 35 to 161. Overlapping spike peptides of SARS-CoV-2, HCoV-NL63, HCoV-OC43 and HCoV-229E were used, and cells were stimulated with them.

Sequencing of the DNA from cultured CD4+ T cells was carried out with the Oncomine TCR Beta short-read assay. TCRdb redid the calling of the PCR reads with MiXCR, one entry per CDR3 protein. Among approximately 12,000 distinct CDR3 sequences, approximately 58% were seen once, and the ten largest hold under 8.5%. The CDR3 has 12 amino acids. The ends lost 6 bases at V and 3 bases at J; junction bases unmatched: 4. Germline CDR1 reads DFQATT; CDR2 reads SNEGSKA (reference sequence). With regard to this clonotype: Its antigen is currently unknown.

Treatment denoted: approximately nine-day PBMC culture with coronavirus spike peptide pools or control peptides (ViraFEST assay). This TCR derives from a human donor who had recovered from COVID-19. The chain recombines TRBV20-1 with TRBJ1-1; 7 positions match TRBD1. This sample comprised CD4+ T cells from blood, cultured in vitro, obtained before SARS-CoV-2 vaccination. Here the CDR3 reads CSARTGDTEAFF. The CDR3 DNA reads TGCAGTGCCAGGACAGGCGACACTGAAGCTTTCTTT.